The next 32 T cell receptor beta chains were all read from a single sample in a study of blood T cell repertoires in COVID-19 (dated by TCRdb to 2020 to 2021). The library was obtained by the immunoSEQ multiplex PCR assay. The table was pulled from immuneACCESS by TCRdb, which kept in-frame rearrangements only. Such tables lose some clones; where checked, under half of the loss comes from unresolved V genes, and the rest has no known cause. Present in this sample are around 170,000 clones, approximately 80% of which were seen just once. The ten largest account for about 1.5% of the sample. Input material: peripheral blood. These receptors were collected from a human donor in a cohort sampled during active COVID-19.

This clone was detected only once. V is TRBV4-3 and J is TRBJ1-2; perhaps TRBD1 as D (6 bases). The CDR3 spans 18 residues. Germline loops: CDR1 LGHNA, CDR2 YSLEER. V was pared by 2 bases and J by 4 bases, with 23 bases between. The DNA for the CDR3 is TGCGCCAGCAGCCAAAACGCTCCACATGGGGGCTGGGGCTATGGCTACACCTTC. This codes for CASSQNAPHGGWGYGYTF.

This sequence joins TRBV6-2 or TRBV6-3 and TRBJ2-2; unclear D gene. Germline CDR1 MNHEY, CDR2 SVGEGT. This CDR3 is built from 15 residues. The V end lost 6 bases, the J end lost 7 bases, and 18 bases lay between the germline ends. Here the CDR3 reads CASSPSPHSGGELFF. CDR3 nucleotide sequence: TGTGCCAGCAGCCCAAGTCCTCATAGTGGCGGGGAGCTGTTTTTT.

The chain recombines TRBV11-2 with TRBJ2-7; 7 positions match TRBD1. The trim removed 5 bases at V and 3 bases at J, leaving 4 bases unmatched. Germline V gene data show CDR1 as SGHAT and CDR2 as FQNNGV. This CDR3 comprises 13 residues. CDR3 sequence reads: CASSPTGYYEQYF. CDR3 bases: TGTGCCAGCAGCCCGACAGGGTACTACGAGCAGTACTTC.

This chain links TRBV10-3 with TRBJ2-7; TRBD1 aligns across 9 bases. This CDR3 has 14 residues. The junction had 8 bases not matched to a gene; V was cut back by 6 bases and J by 5 bases. Germline CDR1 reads ENHRY; CDR2 reads SYGVKD. The DNA of the CDR3 is TGTGCCATCAGGGCCACAGGGGGCGAAAACGAGCAGTACTTC. The encoded protein is CAIRATGGENEQYF.

The chain links TRBV24-1 to TRBJ2-3, with a possible D match to TRBD2 (5 bases). The V and J ends lost 8 bases and 0 bases respectively, with 11 bases between them. Germline CDR1 KGHDR, CDR2 SFDVKD. This CDR3 contains 14 residues. The CDR3 sequence is CATTSAESTDTQYF. The DNA for the CDR3 is TGTGCCACCACCTCAGCGGAAAGCACAGATACGCAGTATTTT.

The chain combines TRBV5-1 with TRBJ1-2; 12 positions agree with TRBD1. Losses at the gene ends were 3 bases for V and 6 bases for J; bases not matched to a gene: 6. The CDR3 has 15 amino acids. Germline V gives CDR1 SGHRS, CDR2 YFSETQ. CDR3 nucleotide sequence: TGCGCCAGCAGCTCACCGGGACAGGGGGCCGATGGCTACACCTTC. This gives the protein CASSSPGQGADGYTF.

This clone was detected once. The chain carries TRBV10-2 and TRBJ2-5; D possibly corresponds to TRBD2 (7 bases). The length of the CDR3 is 15 residues. V was cut by 8 bases and J by 2 bases, with 18 bases left in between. The germline gives CDR1 WSHSY, CDR2 SAAADI. The CDR3 protein is CASRLGGGRQETQYF. DNA for the CDR3: TGCGCCAGCCGGCTTGGGGGGGGGCGGCAAGAGACCCAGTACTTC.

This clone was counted between two and nine times. This chain uses TRBV6-6 with TRBJ1-5; D may be TRBD1 (5 bases). The V gene's germline CDR1 is MNHNY and CDR2 SVGAGI (reference sequence). The CDR3 consists of 15 residues. Trimming removed 2 bases from V and 6 bases from J, with 14 bases in between. As DNA, the CDR3 is TGTGCCAGCAGTTACACCTCGGGGGGAGGTCAGCCCCAGCATTTT. Translation gives CASSYTSGGGQPQHF.

This chain links TRBV6-1 with TRBJ2-7; 7 nucleotides line up with TRBD1. CDR1 is MNHNS and CDR2 is SASEGT in the germline V gene. After removal of 0 bases from V and 5 bases from J, the junction contained 7 bases not matched to a gene. The CDR3 contains 15 residues. CDR3 region: CASSEARGTADEQYF. CDR3 sequence (DNA): TGTGCCAGCAGTGAAGCCAGGGGGACAGCCGACGAGCAGTACTTC.

The rearrangement links TRBV6-2 or TRBV6-3 to TRBJ2-7; D is perhaps TRBD2 (5 bases). Trimming removed 5 bases at V and 0 bases at J, with 11 bases between. The CDR3 totals 14 residues. Germline CDR1 and CDR2: MNHEY and SVGEGT. The CDR3 DNA reads as TGTGCCAGCAGTAACACCGGGAACTCCTACGAGCAGTACTTC. This codes for CASSNTGNSYEQYF.

This chain joins TRBV10-3 and TRBJ1-4, with D perhaps TRBD1 (6 bases). V was shortened by 4 bases and J by 7 bases, with 19 bases between the two germline ends. Germline lookup yields CDR1 ENHRY and CDR2 SYGVKD. The CDR3 runs to 16 residues. The CDR3 region is CAISARRQVGSEKLFF. The CDR3 region has the DNA TGTGCCATCAGTGCGCGCCGACAGGTGGGCAGTGAAAAACTGTTTTTT.

V is TRBV7-2 and J is TRBJ2-7; D uncertain. CDR1 SGHTA and CDR2 FQGNSA come from the germline V gene. V was pared by 1 base and J by 4 bases, with 11 bases between. The CDR3 is made up of 14 amino acids. This CDR3 reads CASSLGTTGYEQYF. The CDR3 region has the DNA TGTGCCAGCAGCTTAGGCACCACCGGGTACGAGCAGTACTTC.

The V and J genes are TRBV5-8 and TRBJ1-5; D not certain. Between the trimmed V and J ends, which lost 2 bases and 3 bases, there was a span of 15 bases. CDR1 is SGHTS and CDR2 is YDEGEE in the germline V gene. This CDR3 is built from 16 residues. The CDR3 spells CASSFSGGMNNQPQHF. CDR3 DNA sequence: TGTGCCAGCAGCTTCAGTGGAGGAATGAACAATCAGCCCCAGCATTTT.

The chain has TRBV24-1 and TRBJ1-6; TRBD1 agrees at 8 bases. The CDR3 extends over 16 amino acids. Trimming took 1 base from V and 8 from J; bases not matched to a gene: 6. Germline CDR1 and CDR2: KGHDR and SFDVKD. The CDR3 nucleotides are TGTGCCACCAGTGATTTTAGGCAGGGGGCTGATTCACCCCTCCACTTT. It yields the protein CATSDFRQGADSPLHF.

The J gene is TRBJ2-5, the V gene TRBV6-4, with D possibly being TRBD2 (6 bases). The V gene's germline CDR1 is MRHNA and CDR2 SNTAGT. The CDR3 consists of 15 residues. Trimming pared 3 bases from V and 5 bases from J, leaving 16 bases between. This chain's CDR3 is CASSESGTAGETQYF. The DNA for the CDR3 is TGTGCCAGCAGTGAATCCGGGACGGCGGGGGAGACCCAGTACTTC.

The J gene is TRBJ1-5, the V gene TRBV12-3 or TRBV12-4, with D uncertain. V dropped 4 bases and J dropped 4 bases, with 8 bases sitting between them. The CDR3 runs to 13 residues. CDR3 protein: CASSSGENQPQHF. The CDR3 DNA follows: TGTGCCAGCAGTTCCGGGGAAAATCAGCCCCAGCATTTT.

With regard to this clone: At one end the junction does not follow the germline gene, possibly because of a read error. The chain uses TRBV7-7 and TRBJ1-4; D uncertain. The CDR3 has 13 amino acids. Germline V gene data show CDR1 as SSHAT and CDR2 as FNYEAQ (reference sequence). Here the CDR3 reads CASSLSPREKLFF. The CDR3 bases are TGTGCTAGCAGCTTATCCCCCCGTGAAAAACTGTTTTTT.

This clone was seen more than once but under ten times. The chain employs TRBV7-6 and TRBJ1-5; possibly TRBD1 for D (5 bases). The CDR3 has 15 amino acids. Trimming left V 4 bases short and J 2 bases short, with 12 bases between. Germline values: CDR1 SGHVS, CDR2 FNYEAQ. CDR3 amino acids: CASSSPPQGNQPQHF. Here the CDR3 DNA reads TGTGCCAGCAGCTCCCCACCACAGGGCAATCAGCCCCAGCATTTT.

The chain employs TRBV27 and TRBJ1-5; a possible D gene is TRBD1 (5 bases). From germline, CDR1 is MNHEY and CDR2 SMNVEV (reference sequence). This CDR3 comprises 14 residues. V lost 4 bases and J 0 bases, leaving 7 bases between the germline ends. The CDR3 DNA follows: TGTGCCAGCAGTTCAGGGTATAGCAATCAGCCCCAGCATTTT. This encodes CASSSGYSNQPQHF.

J is TRBJ2-1 and V is TRBV7-9; perhaps TRBD2 as D (5 bases). There are 13 residues in the CDR3. Deletions cut 5 bases from V and 10 bases from J, with 15 bases between. Looked up from germline, CDR1 is SEHNR and CDR2 is FQNEAQ (reference sequence). CDR3 region: CASSHNSAPEQFF. The CDR3 coding sequence is TGTGCCAGCAGCCATAATAGCGCCCCCGAGCAGTTCTTC.

The V and J genes are TRBV18 and TRBJ1-5; D possibly corresponds to TRBD1 (5 bases). V lost 2 bases to trimming and J lost 2 bases, with 16 bases between them. The CDR3 length is 17 residues. Looked up from germline, CDR1 is KGHSH and CDR2 is LQKENI. The CDR3 DNA is TGTGCCAGCTCACCATCGGACCTGGGGGGGGGCAATCAGCCCCAGCATTTT. Protein: CASSPSDLGGGNQPQHF. The variable domain in full, with the rest retrieved from reference TRBV18 and TRBJ1-5, is NAGVMQNPRHLVRRRGQEARLRCSPMKGHSHVYWYRQLPEEGLKFMVYLQKENIIDESGMPKERFSAEFPKEGPSILRIQQVVRGDSAAYFCASSPSDLGGGNQPQHFGDGTRLSIL.

The chain has TRBV28 and TRBJ1-4; TRBD1 matches at 7 bases. The CDR3 consists of 16 residues. Germline-derived CDR1 and CDR2 are MDHEN and SYDVKM. V lost 2 bases to trimming and J lost 3 bases; unmatched junction nucleotides: 6. The CDR3 DNA sequence: TGTGCCAGCAGTTTAACACCGGGACAGCCTAATGAAAAACTGTTTTTT. Translation gives CASSLTPGQPNEKLFF.

This chain uses TRBV6-2 or TRBV6-3 with TRBJ2-7, with 12 bases identical to TRBD1. Trimming cost V 5 bases and J 0 bases; bases outside gene matches: 5. Germline-derived CDR1 and CDR2 are MNHEY and SVGEGT. This CDR3 comprises 16 residues. The DNA of the CDR3 is TGTGCCAGCAGTAGCCCGGGACAGGGGGCCTCCTACGAGCAGTACTTC. Protein product: CASSSPGQGASYEQYF.

The genes are TRBV5-6 and TRBJ1-2, with D unclear. This CDR3 has 14 residues. Germline loops: CDR1 SGHDT, CDR2 YYEEEE. V lost 0 bases and J lost 4, with 10 bases in between. The DNA of the CDR3 is TGTGCCAGCAGCTTGGGATCTACGAGCTATGGCTACACCTTC. Translating gives CASSLGSTSYGYTF. The full variable domain, rest sourced from reference TRBV5-6 and TRBJ1-2, is DAGVTQSPTHLIKTRGQQVTLRCSPKSGHDTVSWYQQALGQGPQFIFQYYEEEERQRGNFPDRFSGHQFPNYSSELNVNALLLGDSALYLCASSLGSTSYGYTFGSGTRLTVV.

CDR3 DNA: TGTGCCAGCATCGACGGGACTAGCGGCTACGAGCAGTACTTC. Translation: CASIDGTSGYEQYF. The chain carries TRBV28 and TRBJ2-7; 11 bases are shared with TRBD2. This CDR3 comprises 14 residues. With 7 bases clipped from V and 3 bases from J, the junction kept 5 bases outside the gene matches. Germline loops: CDR1 MDHEN, CDR2 SYDVKM.

CDR3 protein: CASSLSGTGFGYTEAFF. CDR3 coding DNA: TGTGCCAGCAGCTTATCCGGGACAGGGTTTGGCTATACTGAAGCTTTCTTT. V usage is TRBV13 and J usage is TRBJ1-1; 9 nucleotides align to TRBD1. The V and J ends lost 2 bases and 5 bases, in that order; junction bases with no gene match: 12. The CDR3 runs 17 residues. Germline CDR1 and CDR2: PRHDT and FYEKMQ (reference sequence). The full variable domain, completed using reference TRBV13 and TRBJ1-1, is AAGVIQSPRHLIKEKRETATLKCYPIPRHDTVYWYQQGPGQDPQFLISFYEKMQSDKGSIPDRFSAQQFSDYHSELNMSSLELGDSALYFCASSLSGTGFGYTEAFFGQGTRLTVV.

The DNA for the CDR3 is TGTGCCAGCAGCCCCGGGACTAGCGGCCGGATCGGCACGCAGTATTTT. Its protein product is CASSPGTSGRIGTQYF. The chain has TRBV5-4 and TRBJ2-3, with 11 bases matching TRBD2. There are 16 residues in the CDR3. The V segment lost 4 bases and the J segment 9 bases; nucleotides outside the gene matches: 13. Looked up from germline, CDR1 is SGHNT and CDR2 is YYREEE (reference sequence).

The V gene is TRBV27, the J gene TRBJ2-7, with 9 bases lining up with TRBD2. J lost 4 bases, V lost 0 bases, and 10 bases had no gene match. The CDR3 contains 17 residues. From germline, CDR1 is MNHEY and CDR2 SMNVEV (reference sequence). The CDR3 sequence is CASSLSFPLAGSYEQYF. CDR3 nucleotides: TGTGCCAGCAGTTTATCCTTCCCCCTAGCGGGAAGTTACGAGCAGTACTTC.

The J gene is TRBJ2-1, the V gene TRBV7-3, with TRBD1 matching over 9 bases. The CDR3 is 15 residues long. CDR1 SGHTA and CDR2 FQGTGA come from the germline V gene. V lost 2 bases, J lost 4 bases, and 3 bases stayed unmatched. The CDR3 DNA reads TGTGCCAGCAGCTTACCTGGGACAGGGTACAATGAGCAGTTCTTC. Protein sequence: CASSLPGTGYNEQFF.

V gene TRBV5-4 combines with J gene TRBJ1-1, with 7 positions matching TRBD1. The V and J ends lost 4 bases and 2 bases, in that order; junction bases with no gene match: 14. Germline CDR1 SGHNT, CDR2 YYREEE (reference sequence). This CDR3 is 17 amino acids long. This chain's CDR3 is CASSQIQGLVLNTEAFF. In DNA form, the CDR3 reads TGTGCCAGCAGCCAAATACAGGGGTTAGTGCTTAACACTGAAGCTTTCTTT.

For the CDR3, the DNA is TGCAGCGTCGAGACAGCCTCTGGAAACACCATATATTTT. Protein sequence: CSVETASGNTIYF. The rearrangement uses TRBV29-1 and TRBJ1-3; tentative D call: TRBD1 (5 bases). CDR1 and CDR2 from the germline V gene are SQVTM and ANQGSEA. Deletions cut 6 bases from V and 0 bases from J, with 9 bases between. The CDR3 sequence is 13 residues long.

CDR3 nucleotides: TGTGCCAGCAGTGAAGCGACCAGGCACTATGGCTACACCTTC. This sequence encodes CASSEATRHYGYTF. This chain uses TRBV2 with TRBJ1-2; no clear D. The germline CDR1 and CDR2 sequences are SNHLY and FYNNEI. Trimming cost V 0 bases and J 3 bases, with 8 bases left between them. There are 14 residues in the CDR3.